This T cell receptor beta chain was recorded in a study of T-cell memory formation after mild COVID-19. Trimming cost V 2 bases and J 1 base, with 3 bases left between them. The CDR3 extends over 13 amino acids. Germline V gives CDR1 MNHEY, CDR2 SVGEGT. Whole-study findings and limits: Day 15 to 85 contractors were CD4/CD8 balanced; later expanders leaned CD4+. The main location of contracting CD4+ clones was CM and EM, and that of contracting CD8+ clones was EMRA. The second-wave clones peaking on day 37 were not confirmed as SARS-CoV-2-specific.

This clonotype was detected only a few times. As yet, its antigen is unknown. TCRdb called the 5' RACE reads again in MiXCR, with one record for every CDR3 protein. The sample has a few hundred thousand distinct CDR3 sequences; 15% to 20% are singletons. The TCR comes from a man between 18 and 35 years old who had mild COVID-19 (a few samples of this study predate the infection). Cell type and time point are not known. What was sequenced was PBMCs or a T cell subset sorted from them (not recorded which). The chain recombines TRBV6-2 or TRBV6-3 with TRBJ2-1; D gene unclear. The CDR3 DNA follows: TGTGCCAGCAGTTACGAGTCCTACAATGAGCAGTTCTTC. The encoded protein is CASSYESYNEQFF.